This TCR beta chain was recorded in a study of read filtering for tumor transcriptome and immune sequencing. In the study overall: The cohort had over 16 men and over twelve women aged about 47 to 90, mean roughly 66 years. Per sample, TCR-region reads ranged about 4 to 11 million by IR-seq, about 75 to 1,300 by RNA-seq.

Trimming pared 2 bases from V and 0 bases from J, leaving 9 bases between. The CDR3 contains 14 residues. Germline V lookup: CDR1 SGHKS, CDR2 YYEKEE (reference sequence). The library was built from around 0.4 ug RNA with molecular barcoded adaptors for alpha/delta and beta/gamma chains. Using its own MiXCR run on the reads, TCRdb lists one record per CDR3 protein. The table lists some 46,000 distinct CDR3 sequences, approximately 12% of them singletons. This clonotype was found a few times. This chain uses TRBV5-5 with TRBJ2-7; D gene unclear. The TCR was taken from a donor at least 40 years old with multiple myeloma. What was sequenced was a population of CD138-negative cells sorted from bone marrow. This CDR3 reads CASSFEDVSYEQYF. In nucleotides, the CDR3 is TGTGCCAGCAGCTTTGAAGACGTCTCCTACGAGCAGTACTTC. Full variable domain (rest looked up from reference TRBV5-5 and TRBJ2-7): DAGVTQSPTHLIKTRGQQVTLRCSPISGHKSVSWYQQVLGQGPQFIFQYYEKEERGRGNFPDRFSARQFPNYSSELNVNALLLGDSALYLCASSFEDVSYEQYFGPGTRLTVT.